This T cell receptor (beta chain) is from a study of blood T cell repertoires in COVID-19. Study overall: Italy, Spain and the United States were the sources of the convalescent and acute COVID-19 samples. From T cells, B-cell-depleted T cells, or PBMCs came the material, which was cDNA or gDNA.

Original handling: The authors estimated nucleated cell counts from reference gene primer amplification. Method: immunoSEQ multiplex PCR; TCRdb's copy keeps in-frame clones and lacks some. V, J and clone size were drawn from that table, and D and trimming were deduced from the DNA. The table lists about 160,000 clones, 70% to 90% of them singletons. What the recovered Cohort 3 donors had was two negative PCRs, clearance, or symptom resolution. CDR3 size: 14 residues. Per germline, CDR1 LGHNA and CDR2 YSLEER. The V and J ends lost 4 bases and 4 bases respectively, with 13 bases between them. Sequenced material: PBMCs or T cells enriched from blood (not recorded which). This sequence originates from a woman in her forties or fifties who had recovered from COVID-19. V usage is TRBV4-3 and J usage is TRBJ1-1; TRBD1 is a possible D gene (5 bases). CDR3 DNA: TGCGCCAGCAGCCGGGGGACTTTCTTCACTGAAGCTTTCTTT. As protein: CASSRGTFFTEAFF.